This T cell receptor (beta chain) is from a study of blood T cell repertoires in COVID-19. Looking at the study overall: Sites across the United States, Italy and Spain contributed samples from acute and convalescent COVID-19.

The germline V gene has CDR1 SGHTA and CDR2 FQGTGA. V gave up 6 bases and J gave up 4 bases, with 18 bases separating them. This CDR3 comprises 15 residues. The Seattle site enrolled patients during active infection and followed them longitudinally. Under the authors' procedure: Quantification of nucleated cells was approximated via reference gene primer amplification. Sequencing used immunoSEQ multiplex PCR; TCRdb keeps in-frame clones, though not all of them. V and J calls and clone size follow that table, whereas D and trimming were derived from the DNA. The sample holds about 360,000 clones, less than 90% seen once. This clone was found a few times.

This chain connects TRBV7-3 to TRBJ1-1, with D possibly matching TRBD1 (5 bases). The sequence derives from an older woman with COVID-19, enrolled during active disease. The sample taken for sequencing was peripheral blood. The CDR3 DNA reads TGTGCCAGCAGGCTCTTGCCTGGGGGGGGCACTGAAGCTTTCTTT. Its protein is CASRLLPGGGTEAFF. The whole variable domain, remainder taken from reference TRBV7-3 and TRBJ1-1, is GAGVSQTPSNKVTEKGKYVELRCDPISGHTALYWYRQSLGQGPEFLIYFQGTGAADDSGLPNDRFFAVRPEGSVSTLKIQRTERGDSAVYLCASRLLPGGGTEAFFGQGTRLTVV.